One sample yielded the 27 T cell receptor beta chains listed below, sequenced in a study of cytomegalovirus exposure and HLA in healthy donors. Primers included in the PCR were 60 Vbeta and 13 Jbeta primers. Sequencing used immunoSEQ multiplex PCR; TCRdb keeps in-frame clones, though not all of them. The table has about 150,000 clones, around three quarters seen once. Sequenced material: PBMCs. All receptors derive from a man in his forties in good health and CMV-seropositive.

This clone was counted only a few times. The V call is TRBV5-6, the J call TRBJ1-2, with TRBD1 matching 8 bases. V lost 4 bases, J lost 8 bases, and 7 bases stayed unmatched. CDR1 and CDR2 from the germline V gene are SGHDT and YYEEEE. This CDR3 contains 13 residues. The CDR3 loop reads CASSHQGAQGYTF. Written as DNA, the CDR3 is TGTGCCAGCAGCCACCAGGGGGCGCAAGGCTACACCTTC.

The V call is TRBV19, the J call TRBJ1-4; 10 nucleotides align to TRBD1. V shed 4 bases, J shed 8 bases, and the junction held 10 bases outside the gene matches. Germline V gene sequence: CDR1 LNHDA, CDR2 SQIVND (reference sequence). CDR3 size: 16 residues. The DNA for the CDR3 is TGTGCCAGTAGTACTCTACCGGGACAGGGGAAGGAAAAACTGTTTTTT. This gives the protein CASSTLPGQGKEKLFF.

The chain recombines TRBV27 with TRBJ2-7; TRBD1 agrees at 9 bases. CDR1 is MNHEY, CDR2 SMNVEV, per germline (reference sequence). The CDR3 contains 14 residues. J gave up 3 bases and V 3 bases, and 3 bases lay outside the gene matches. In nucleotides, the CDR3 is TGTGCCAGCAGTTTGGCGACAGGGGGCTACGAGCAGTACTTC. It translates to CASSLATGGYEQYF.

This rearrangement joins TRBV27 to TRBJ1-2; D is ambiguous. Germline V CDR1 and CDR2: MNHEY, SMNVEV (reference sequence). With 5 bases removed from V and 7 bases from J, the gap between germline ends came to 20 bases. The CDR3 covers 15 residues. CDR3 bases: TGTGCCAGCAGTCGAGCACGGAGCCTCCCCGTTGGCTACACCTTC. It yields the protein CASSRARSLPVGYTF.

Written as DNA, the CDR3 is TGTGCCAGCAGCTGGGGACCCGGGACAGGGGTGACCTACAATGAGCAGTTCTTC. Translating it yields CASSWGPGTGVTYNEQFF. The chain is built from TRBV11-2 and TRBJ2-1; 10 bases line up with TRBD1. V shed 4 bases and J 2 bases; nucleotides not matched to a gene: 11. The CDR3 runs 18 residues. Germline values: CDR1 SGHAT, CDR2 FQNNGV.

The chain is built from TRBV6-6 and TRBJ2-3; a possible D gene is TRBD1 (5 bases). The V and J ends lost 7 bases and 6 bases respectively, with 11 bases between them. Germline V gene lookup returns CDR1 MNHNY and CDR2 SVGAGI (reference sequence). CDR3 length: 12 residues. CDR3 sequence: CASTLGADTQYF. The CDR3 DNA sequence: TGTGCCAGCACCCTAGGGGCGGATACGCAGTATTTT.

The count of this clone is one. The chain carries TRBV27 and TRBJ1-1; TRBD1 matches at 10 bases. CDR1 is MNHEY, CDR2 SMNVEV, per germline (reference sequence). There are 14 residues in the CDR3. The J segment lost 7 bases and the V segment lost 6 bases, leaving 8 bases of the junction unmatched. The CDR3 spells CASSRDRGRNEAFF. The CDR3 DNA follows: TGTGCCAGCAGCCGGGACAGGGGAAGGAATGAAGCTTTCTTT.

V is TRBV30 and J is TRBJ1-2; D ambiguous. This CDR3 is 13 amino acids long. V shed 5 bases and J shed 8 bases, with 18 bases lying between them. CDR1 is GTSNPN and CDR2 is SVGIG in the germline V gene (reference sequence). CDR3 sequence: CAWALTGVEGYTF. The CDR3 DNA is TGTGCCTGGGCATTAACCGGAGTGGAGGGCTACACCTTC. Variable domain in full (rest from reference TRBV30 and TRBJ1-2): SQTIHQWPATLVQPVGSPLSLECTVEGTSNPNLYWYRQAAGRGLQLLFYSVGIGQISSEVPQNLSASRPQDRQFILSSKKLLLSDSGFYLCAWALTGVEGYTFGSGTRLTVV.

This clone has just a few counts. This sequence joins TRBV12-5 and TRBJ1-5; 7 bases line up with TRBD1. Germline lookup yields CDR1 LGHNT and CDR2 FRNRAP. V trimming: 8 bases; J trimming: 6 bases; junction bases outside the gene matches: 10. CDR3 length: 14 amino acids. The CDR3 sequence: CASSWDSGGQPQHF. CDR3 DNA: TGTGCTAGTTCCTGGGACAGCGGAGGTCAGCCCCAGCATTTT.

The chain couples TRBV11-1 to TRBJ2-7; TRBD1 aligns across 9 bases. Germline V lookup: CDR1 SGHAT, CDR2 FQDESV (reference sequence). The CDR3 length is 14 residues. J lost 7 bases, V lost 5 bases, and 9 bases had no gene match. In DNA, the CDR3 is TGTGCCAGCAGCCGGACAGGGGTGGCTAGGGAGCAGTACTTC. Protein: CASSRTGVAREQYF.

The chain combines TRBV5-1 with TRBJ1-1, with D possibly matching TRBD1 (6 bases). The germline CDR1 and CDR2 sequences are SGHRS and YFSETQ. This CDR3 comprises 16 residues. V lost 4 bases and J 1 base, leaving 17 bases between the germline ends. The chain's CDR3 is CASSPGIGGRNTEAFF. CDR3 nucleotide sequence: TGCGCCAGCAGCCCTGGCATCGGGGGGCGGAACACTGAAGCTTTCTTT. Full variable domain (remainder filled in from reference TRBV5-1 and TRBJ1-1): KAGVTQTPRYLIKTRGQQVTLSCSPISGHRSVSWYQQTPGQGLQFLFEYFSETQRNKGNFPGRFSGRQFSNSRSEMNVSTLELGDSALYLCASSPGIGGRNTEAFFGQGTRLTVV.

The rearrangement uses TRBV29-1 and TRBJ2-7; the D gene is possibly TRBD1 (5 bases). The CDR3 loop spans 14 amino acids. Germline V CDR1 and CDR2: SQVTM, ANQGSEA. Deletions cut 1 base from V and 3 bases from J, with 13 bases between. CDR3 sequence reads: CSVEVAGWDYEQYF. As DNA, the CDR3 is TGCAGCGTTGAAGTTGCAGGGTGGGACTACGAGCAGTACTTC.

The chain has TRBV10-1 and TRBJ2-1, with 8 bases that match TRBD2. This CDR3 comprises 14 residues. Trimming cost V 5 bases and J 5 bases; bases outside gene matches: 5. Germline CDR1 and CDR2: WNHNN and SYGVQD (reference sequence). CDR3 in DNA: TGCGCCAGCAGTTCTAGCGGGCTTAACAATGAGCAGTTCTTC. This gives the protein CASSSSGLNNEQFF.

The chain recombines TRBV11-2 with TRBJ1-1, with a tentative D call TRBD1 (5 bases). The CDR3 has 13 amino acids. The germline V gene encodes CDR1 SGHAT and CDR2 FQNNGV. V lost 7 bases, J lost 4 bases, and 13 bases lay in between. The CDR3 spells CASTYGGSTEAFF. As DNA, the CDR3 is TGTGCCAGCACGTATGGGGGGAGCACTGAAGCTTTCTTT.

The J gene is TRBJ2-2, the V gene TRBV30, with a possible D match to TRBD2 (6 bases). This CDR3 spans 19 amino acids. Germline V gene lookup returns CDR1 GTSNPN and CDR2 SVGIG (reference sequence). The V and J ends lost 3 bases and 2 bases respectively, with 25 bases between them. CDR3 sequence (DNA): TGTGCCTGGAGCAAAAACCCGGCAGGGAGGCCGGGAAACACCGGGGAGCTGTTTTTT. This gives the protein CAWSKNPAGRPGNTGELFF.

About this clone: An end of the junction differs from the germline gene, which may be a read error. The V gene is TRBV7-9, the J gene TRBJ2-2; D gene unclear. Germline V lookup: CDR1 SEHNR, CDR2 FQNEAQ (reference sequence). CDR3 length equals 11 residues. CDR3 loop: CSSSFFGELFF. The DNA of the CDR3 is TGTTCCAGCAGCTTCTTCGGGGAGCTGTTTTTT.

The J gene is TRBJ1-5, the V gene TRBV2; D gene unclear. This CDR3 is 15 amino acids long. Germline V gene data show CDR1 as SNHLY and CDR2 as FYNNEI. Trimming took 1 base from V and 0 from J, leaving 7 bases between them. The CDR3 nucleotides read TGTGCCAGCAGTGAAGTCAGAAATAGCAATCAGCCCCAGCATTTT. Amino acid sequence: CASSEVRNSNQPQHF. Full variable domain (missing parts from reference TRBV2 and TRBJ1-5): EPEVTQTPSHQVTQMGQEVILRCVPISNHLYFYWYRQILGQKVEFLVSFYNNEISEKSEIFDDQFSVERPDGSNFTLKIRSTKLEDSAMYFCASSEVRNSNQPQHFGDGTRLSIL.

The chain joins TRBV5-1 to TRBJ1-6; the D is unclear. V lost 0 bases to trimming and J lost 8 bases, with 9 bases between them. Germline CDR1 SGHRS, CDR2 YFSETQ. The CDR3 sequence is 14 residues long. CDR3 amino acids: CASSLGAYYSPLHF. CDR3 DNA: TGCGCCAGCAGCTTGGGGGCATATTATTCACCCCTCCACTTT.

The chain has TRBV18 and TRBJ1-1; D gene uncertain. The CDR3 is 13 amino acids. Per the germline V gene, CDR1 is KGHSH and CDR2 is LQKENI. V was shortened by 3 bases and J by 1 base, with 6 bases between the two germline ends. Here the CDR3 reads CASSPNKNTEAFF. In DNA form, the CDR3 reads TGTGCCAGCTCACCCAACAAGAACACTGAAGCTTTCTTT.

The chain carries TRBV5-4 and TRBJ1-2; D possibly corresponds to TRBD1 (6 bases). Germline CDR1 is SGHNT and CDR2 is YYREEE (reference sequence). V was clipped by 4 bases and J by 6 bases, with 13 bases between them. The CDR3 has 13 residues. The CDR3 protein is CASSATGSDGYTF. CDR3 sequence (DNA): TGTGCCAGCAGCGCGACAGGATCGGATGGCTACACCTTC.

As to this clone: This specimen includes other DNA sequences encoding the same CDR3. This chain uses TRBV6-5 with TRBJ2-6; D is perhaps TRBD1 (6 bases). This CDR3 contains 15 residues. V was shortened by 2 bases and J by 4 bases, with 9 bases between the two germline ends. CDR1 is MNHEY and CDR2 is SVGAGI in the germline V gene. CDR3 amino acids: CASSYRQAGANVLTF. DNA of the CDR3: TGTGCCAGCAGTTACAGACAGGCCGGGGCCAACGTCCTGACTTTC.

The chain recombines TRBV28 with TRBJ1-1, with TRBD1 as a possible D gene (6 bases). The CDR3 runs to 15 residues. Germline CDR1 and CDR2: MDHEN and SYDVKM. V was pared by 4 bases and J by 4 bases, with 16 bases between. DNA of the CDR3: TGTGCCAGCAGTTCCCCCAGCGGGGGGCCCACTGAAGCTTTCTTT. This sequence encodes CASSSPSGGPTEAFF.

The CDR3 is CASRRADTDTQYF. The CDR3 nucleotides are TGTGCCAGCCGCAGGGCTGACACAGATACGCAGTATTTT. This sequence joins TRBV19 and TRBJ2-3; D might be TRBD1 (5 bases). The CDR3 contains 13 residues. V lost 9 bases, J lost 2 bases, and 12 bases lay in between. CDR1 is LNHDA and CDR2 is SQIVND in the germline V gene (reference sequence).

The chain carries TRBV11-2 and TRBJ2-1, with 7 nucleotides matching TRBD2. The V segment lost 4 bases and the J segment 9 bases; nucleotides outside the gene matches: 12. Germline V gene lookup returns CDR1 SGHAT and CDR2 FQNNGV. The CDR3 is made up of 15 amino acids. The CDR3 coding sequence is TGTGCCAGCAGCTCCCCCCGGGGGAGGGCAGGTGAGCAGTTCTTC. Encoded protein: CASSSPRGRAGEQFF.

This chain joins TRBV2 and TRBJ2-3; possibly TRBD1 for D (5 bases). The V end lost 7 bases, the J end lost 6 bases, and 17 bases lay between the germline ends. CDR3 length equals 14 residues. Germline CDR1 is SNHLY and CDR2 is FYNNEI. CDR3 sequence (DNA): TGTGCCAGCAAGGTCGAGCCCAGGGTTGATACGCAGTATTTT. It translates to CASKVEPRVDTQYF.

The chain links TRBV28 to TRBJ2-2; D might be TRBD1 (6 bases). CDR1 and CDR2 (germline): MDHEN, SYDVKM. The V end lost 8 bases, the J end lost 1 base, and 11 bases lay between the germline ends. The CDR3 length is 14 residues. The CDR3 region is CASQTTGNTGELFF. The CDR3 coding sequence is TGTGCCAGCCAAACGACAGGGAACACCGGGGAGCTGTTTTTT.

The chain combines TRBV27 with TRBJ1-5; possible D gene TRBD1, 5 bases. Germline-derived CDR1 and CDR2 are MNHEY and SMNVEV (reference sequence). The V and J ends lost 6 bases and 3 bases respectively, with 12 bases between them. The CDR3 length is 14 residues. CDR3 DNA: TGTGCCAGCAGATCCGACAGCCTCAATCAGCCCCAGCATTTT. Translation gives CASRSDSLNQPQHF.